The T cell receptor (beta chain) under discussion was sequenced for a study of low-dose radiotherapy and immunotherapy resistance in tumors. Overall study context: Aspirin 300 mg, taken orally and daily, was given to patients for four cycles from cycle 1 day 1.

Germline-derived CDR1 and CDR2 are SGDLS and YYNGEE. The CDR3 loop spans 14 amino acids. Deletions cut 3 bases from V and 1 base from J, with 10 bases between. The time point denotes: after trial treatment. The treatment is: LDRT plus nivolumab, ipilimumab, low-dose cyclophosphamide and aspirin (RACIN trial). In its sample, this clonotype was seen many times. Primers used for first-strand cDNA, a TRAV- and TRBV-specific set, covered both alpha and beta chains. The authors amplified TCRs for 20 PCR cycles with a constant-region primer and a V-primer adapter. mRNA, after isolation, was amplified by in vitro transcription. From the reads, TCRdb called clonotypes with MiXCR, one entry per CDR3 protein. The sample carries tens of thousands of distinct CDR3 sequences, less than 25% recorded once.

The sample consisted of PBMCs, taken after low-dose radiotherapy plus immunotherapy. The rearrangement uses TRBV9 and TRBJ2-5, with a possible D match to TRBD1 (6 bases). The TCR sequence derives from a female donor with ovarian cancer. The chain's CDR3 is CASSGEDSQETQYF. The CDR3, as DNA: TGTGCCAGCAGCGGAGAGGACAGCCAAGAGACCCAGTACTTC.